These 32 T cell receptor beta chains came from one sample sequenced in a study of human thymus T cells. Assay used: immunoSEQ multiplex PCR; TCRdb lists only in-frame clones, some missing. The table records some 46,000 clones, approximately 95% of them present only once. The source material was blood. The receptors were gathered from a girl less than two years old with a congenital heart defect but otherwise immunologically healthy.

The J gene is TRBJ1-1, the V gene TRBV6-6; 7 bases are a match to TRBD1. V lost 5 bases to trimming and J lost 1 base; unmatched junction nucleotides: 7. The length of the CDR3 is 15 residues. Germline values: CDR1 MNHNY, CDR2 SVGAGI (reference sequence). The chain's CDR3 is CASSQSQGGNTEAFF. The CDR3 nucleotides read TGTGCCAGCAGTCAATCCCAGGGGGGGAACACTGAAGCTTTCTTT.

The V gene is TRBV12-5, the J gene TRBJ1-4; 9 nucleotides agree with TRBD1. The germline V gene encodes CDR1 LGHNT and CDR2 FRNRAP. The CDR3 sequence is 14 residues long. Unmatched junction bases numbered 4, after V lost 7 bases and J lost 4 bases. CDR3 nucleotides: TGTGCTAGTGATGGGGGACAGGGTAATGAAAAACTGTTTTTT. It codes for CASDGGQGNEKLFF.

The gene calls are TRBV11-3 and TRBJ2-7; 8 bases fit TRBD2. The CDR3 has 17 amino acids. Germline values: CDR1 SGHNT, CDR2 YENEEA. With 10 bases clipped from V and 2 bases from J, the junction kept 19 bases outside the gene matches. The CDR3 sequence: CATPAGGGPFPTYEQYF. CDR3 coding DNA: TGTGCCACCCCCGCCGGGGGGGGCCCCTTTCCTACCTACGAGCAGTACTTC. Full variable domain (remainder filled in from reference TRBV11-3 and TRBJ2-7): EAGVVQSPRYKIIEKKQPVAFWCNPISGHNTLYWYLQNLGQGPELLIRYENEEAVDDSQLPKDRFSAERLKGVDSTLKIQPAELGDSAVYLCATPAGGGPFPTYEQYFGPGTRLTVT.

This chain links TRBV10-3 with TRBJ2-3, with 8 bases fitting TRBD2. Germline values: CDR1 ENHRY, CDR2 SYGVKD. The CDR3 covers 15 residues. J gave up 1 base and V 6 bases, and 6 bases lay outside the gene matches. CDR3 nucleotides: TGTGCCATCAGGGCGGGAGGAGAAGGCACAGATACGCAGTATTTT. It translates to CAIRAGGEGTDTQYF.

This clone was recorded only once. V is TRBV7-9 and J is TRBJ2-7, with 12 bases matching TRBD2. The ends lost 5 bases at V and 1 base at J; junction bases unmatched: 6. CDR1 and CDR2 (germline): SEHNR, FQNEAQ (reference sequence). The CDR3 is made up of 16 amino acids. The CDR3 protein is CASSATLAGGSYEQYF. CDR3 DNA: TGTGCCAGCAGCGCCACCCTAGCGGGAGGGTCCTACGAGCAGTACTTC.

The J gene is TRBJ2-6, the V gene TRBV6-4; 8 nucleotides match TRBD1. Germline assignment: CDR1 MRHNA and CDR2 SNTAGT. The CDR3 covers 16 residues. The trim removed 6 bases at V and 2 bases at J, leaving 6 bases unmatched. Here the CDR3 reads CASSPTGEAGANVLTF. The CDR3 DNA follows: TGTGCCAGCAGCCCGACAGGGGAGGCTGGGGCCAACGTCCTGACTTTC.

The CDR3 DNA follows: TGTGCCAGCAGCTTCGCCAGGGAGACCGGGGAGCTGTTTTTT. It codes for CASSFARETGELFF. The gene calls are TRBV11-3 and TRBJ2-2; D is perhaps TRBD1 or TRBD2 (5 bases each). From germline, CDR1 is SGHNT and CDR2 YENEEA. V shed 3 bases and J shed 5 bases, with 10 bases lying between them. This CDR3 has 14 residues.

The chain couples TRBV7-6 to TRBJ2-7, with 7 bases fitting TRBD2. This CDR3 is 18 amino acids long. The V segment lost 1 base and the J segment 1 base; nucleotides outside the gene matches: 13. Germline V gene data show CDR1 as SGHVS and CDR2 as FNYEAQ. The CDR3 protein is CASSLVPPLSGNSYEQYF. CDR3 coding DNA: TGTGCCAGCAGCTTAGTCCCCCCCCTCAGCGGGAATTCCTACGAGCAGTACTTC.

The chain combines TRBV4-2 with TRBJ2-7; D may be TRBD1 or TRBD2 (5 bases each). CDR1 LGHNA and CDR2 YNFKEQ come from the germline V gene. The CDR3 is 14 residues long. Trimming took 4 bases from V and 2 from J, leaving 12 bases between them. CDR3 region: CASSPRDGPYEQYF. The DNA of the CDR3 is TGTGCCAGCAGCCCTCGGGACGGCCCCTACGAGCAGTACTTC.

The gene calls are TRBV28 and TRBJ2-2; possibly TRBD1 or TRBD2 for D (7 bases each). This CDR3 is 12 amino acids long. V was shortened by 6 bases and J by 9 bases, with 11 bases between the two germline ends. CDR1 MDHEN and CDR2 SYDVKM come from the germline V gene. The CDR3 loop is CASSQGGWELFF. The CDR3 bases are TGTGCCAGCAGCCAGGGGGGGTGGGAGCTGTTTTTT.

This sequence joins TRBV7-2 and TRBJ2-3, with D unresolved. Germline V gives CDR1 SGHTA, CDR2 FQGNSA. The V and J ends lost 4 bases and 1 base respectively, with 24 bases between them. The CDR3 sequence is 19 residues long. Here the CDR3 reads CASSSPEPLPPGGTDTQYF. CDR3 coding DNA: TGTGCCAGCAGCTCTCCAGAGCCTTTACCTCCTGGTGGCACAGATACGCAGTATTTT. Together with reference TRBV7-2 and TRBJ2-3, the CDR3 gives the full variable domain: GAGVSQSPSNKVTEKGKDVELRCDPISGHTALYWYRQSLGQGLEFLIYFQGNSAPDKSGLPSDRFSAERTGGSVSTLTIQRTQQEDSAVYLCASSSPEPLPPGGTDTQYFGPGTRLTVL.

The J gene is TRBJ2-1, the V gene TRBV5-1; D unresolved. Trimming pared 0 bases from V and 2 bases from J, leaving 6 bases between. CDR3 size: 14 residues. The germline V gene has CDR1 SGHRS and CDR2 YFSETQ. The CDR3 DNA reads TGCGCCAGCAGCTTGGACACCGCCTACAATGAGCAGTTCTTC. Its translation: CASSLDTAYNEQFF.

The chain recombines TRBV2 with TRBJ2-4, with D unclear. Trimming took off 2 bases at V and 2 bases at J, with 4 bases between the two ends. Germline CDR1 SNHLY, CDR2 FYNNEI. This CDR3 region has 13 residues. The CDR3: CASSERSKNIQYF. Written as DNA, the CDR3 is TGTGCCAGCAGTGAAAGATCCAAAAACATTCAGTACTTC.

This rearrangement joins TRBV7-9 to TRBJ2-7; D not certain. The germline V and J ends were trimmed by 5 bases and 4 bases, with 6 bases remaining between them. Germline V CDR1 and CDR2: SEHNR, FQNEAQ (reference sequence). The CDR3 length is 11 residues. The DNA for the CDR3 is TGTGCCAGCAGCCGCGGATACGAGCAGTACTTC. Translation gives CASSRGYEQYF.

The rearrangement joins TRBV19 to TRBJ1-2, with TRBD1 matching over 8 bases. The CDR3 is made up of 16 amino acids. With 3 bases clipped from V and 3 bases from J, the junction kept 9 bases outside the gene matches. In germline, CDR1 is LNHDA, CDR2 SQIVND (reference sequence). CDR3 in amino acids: CASSIAPGTGDYGYTF. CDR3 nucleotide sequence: TGTGCCAGTAGTATCGCCCCCGGGACAGGAGACTATGGCTACACCTTC.

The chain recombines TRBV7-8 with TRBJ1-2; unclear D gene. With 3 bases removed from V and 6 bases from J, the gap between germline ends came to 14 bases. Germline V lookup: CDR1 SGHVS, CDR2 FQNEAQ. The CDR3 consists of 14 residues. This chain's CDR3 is CASSFLRTSNGYTF. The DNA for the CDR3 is TGTGCCAGCAGCTTCCTCAGGACGTCTAATGGCTACACCTTC.

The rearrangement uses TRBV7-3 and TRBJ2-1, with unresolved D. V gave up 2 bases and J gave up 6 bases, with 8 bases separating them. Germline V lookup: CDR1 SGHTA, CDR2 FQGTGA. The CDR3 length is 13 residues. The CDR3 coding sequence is TGTGCCAGCAGCTTAGGACGGCCCAATGAGCAGTTCTTC. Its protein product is CASSLGRPNEQFF.

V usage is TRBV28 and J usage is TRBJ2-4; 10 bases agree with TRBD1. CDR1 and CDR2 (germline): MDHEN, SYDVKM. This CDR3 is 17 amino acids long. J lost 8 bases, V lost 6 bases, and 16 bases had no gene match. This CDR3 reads CASSDGTGDPQEHIQYF. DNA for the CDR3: TGTGCCAGCAGCGACGGGACAGGGGACCCTCAGGAGCACATTCAGTACTTC.

This CDR3 is CASSQSQFLYGYTF. CDR3 in DNA: TGTGCCAGCAGCCAATCTCAATTCCTCTATGGCTACACCTTC. The chain carries TRBV14 and TRBJ1-2; the D is unclear. The CDR3 is made up of 14 amino acids. The V gene lost 2 bases and the J gene lost 4 bases, with 11 bases spanning the gap. Germline V CDR1 and CDR2: SGHDN, FVKESK.

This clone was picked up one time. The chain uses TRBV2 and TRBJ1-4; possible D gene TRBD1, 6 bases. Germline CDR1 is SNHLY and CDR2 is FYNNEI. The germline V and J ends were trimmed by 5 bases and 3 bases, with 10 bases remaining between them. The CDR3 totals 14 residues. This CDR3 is CASSRQEPNEKLFF. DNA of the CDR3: TGTGCCAGCAGTCGACAGGAGCCTAATGAAAAACTGTTTTTT.

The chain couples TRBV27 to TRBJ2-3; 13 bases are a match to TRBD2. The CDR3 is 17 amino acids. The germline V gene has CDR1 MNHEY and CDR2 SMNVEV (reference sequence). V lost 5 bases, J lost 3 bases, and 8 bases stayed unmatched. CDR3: CASSILTSGRATDTQYF. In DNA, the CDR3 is TGTGCCAGCAGTATTCTAACTAGCGGGAGGGCGACAGATACGCAGTATTTT.

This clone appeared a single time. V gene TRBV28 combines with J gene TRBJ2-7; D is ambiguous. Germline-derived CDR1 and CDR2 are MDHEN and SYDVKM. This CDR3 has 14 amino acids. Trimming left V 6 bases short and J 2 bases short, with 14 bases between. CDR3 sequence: CASRTSRATYEQYF. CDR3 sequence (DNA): TGTGCCAGCAGGACATCACGCGCTACCTACGAGCAGTACTTC. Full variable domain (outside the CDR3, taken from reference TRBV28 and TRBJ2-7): DVKVTQSSRYLVKRTGEKVFLECVQDMDHENMFWYRQDPGLGLRLIYFSYDVKMKEKGDIPEGYSVSREKKERFSLILESASTNQTSMYLCASRTSRATYEQYFGPGTRLTVT.

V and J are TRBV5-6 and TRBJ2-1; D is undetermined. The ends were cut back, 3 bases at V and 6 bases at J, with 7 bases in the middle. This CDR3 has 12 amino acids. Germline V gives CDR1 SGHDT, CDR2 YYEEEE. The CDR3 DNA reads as TGTGCCAGCAGCTACTACCCCAATGAGCAGTTCTTC. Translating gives CASSYYPNEQFF. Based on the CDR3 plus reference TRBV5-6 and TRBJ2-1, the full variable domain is DAGVTQSPTHLIKTRGQQVTLRCSPKSGHDTVSWYQQALGQGPQFIFQYYEEEERQRGNFPDRFSGHQFPNYSSELNVNALLLGDSALYLCASSYYPNEQFFGPGTRLTVL.

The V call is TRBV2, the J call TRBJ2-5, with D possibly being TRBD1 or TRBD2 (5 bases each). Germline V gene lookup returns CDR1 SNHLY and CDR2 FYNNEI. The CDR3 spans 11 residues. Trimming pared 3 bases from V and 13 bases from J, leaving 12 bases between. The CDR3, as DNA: TGTGCCAGCAGTGATGATGGGGGTGCGTACTTC. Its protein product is CASSDDGGAYF.

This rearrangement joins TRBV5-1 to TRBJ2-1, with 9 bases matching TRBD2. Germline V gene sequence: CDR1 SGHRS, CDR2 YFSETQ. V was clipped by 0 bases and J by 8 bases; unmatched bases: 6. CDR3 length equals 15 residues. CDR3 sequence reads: CASSLVSGSWDEQFF. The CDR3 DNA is TGCGCCAGCAGCTTGGTTAGCGGGAGTTGGGATGAGCAGTTCTTC.

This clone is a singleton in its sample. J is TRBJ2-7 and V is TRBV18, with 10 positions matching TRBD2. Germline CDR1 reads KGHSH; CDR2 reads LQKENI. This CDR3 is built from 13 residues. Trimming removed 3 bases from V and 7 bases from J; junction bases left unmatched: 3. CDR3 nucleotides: TGTGCCAGCTCACCGGAGCGGGAGGGGGAGCAGTACTTC. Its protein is CASSPEREGEQYF. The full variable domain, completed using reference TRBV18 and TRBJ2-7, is NAGVMQNPRHLVRRRGQEARLRCSPMKGHSHVYWYRQLPEEGLKFMVYLQKENIIDESGMPKERFSAEFPKEGPSILRIQQVVRGDSAAYFCASSPEREGEQYFGPGTRLTVT.

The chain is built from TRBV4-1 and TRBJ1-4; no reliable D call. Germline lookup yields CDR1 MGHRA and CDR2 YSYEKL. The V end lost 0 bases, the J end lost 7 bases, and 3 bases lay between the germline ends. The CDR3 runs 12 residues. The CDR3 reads CASSQDSEKLFF. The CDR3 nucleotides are TGCGCCAGCAGCCAAGACAGTGAAAAACTGTTTTTT.

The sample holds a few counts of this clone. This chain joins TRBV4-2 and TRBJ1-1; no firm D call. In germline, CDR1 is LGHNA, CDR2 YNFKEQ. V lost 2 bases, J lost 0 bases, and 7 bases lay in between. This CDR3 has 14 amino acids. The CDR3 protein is CASSQIAVNTEAFF. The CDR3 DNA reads TGTGCCAGCAGCCAAATCGCGGTGAACACTGAAGCTTTCTTT.

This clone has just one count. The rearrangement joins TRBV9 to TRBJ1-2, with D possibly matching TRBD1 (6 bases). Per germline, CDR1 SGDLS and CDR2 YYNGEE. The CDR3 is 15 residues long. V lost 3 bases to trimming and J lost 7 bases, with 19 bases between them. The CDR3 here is CASSGSSGGARGYTF. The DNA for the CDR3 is TGTGCCAGCAGCGGAAGTTCGGGGGGCGCACGTGGCTACACCTTC.

The CDR3 nucleotides read TGCGCCAGCAGCCAAGATCTGCGGGAGCTCACAGATACGCAGTATTTT. Amino acid sequence: CASSQDLRELTDTQYF. The J gene is TRBJ2-3, the V gene TRBV4-3, with TRBD2 matching over 7 bases. The CDR3 contains 16 residues. Germline assignment: CDR1 LGHNA and CDR2 YSLEER. V trimming: 0 bases; J trimming: 2 bases; junction bases outside the gene matches: 5.

In DNA, the CDR3 is TGTGCCAGCAGCTTGAAGCGCTCGGATTACTCCTACAATGAGCAGTTCTTC. Its protein product is CASSLKRSDYSYNEQFF. This chain connects TRBV11-3 to TRBJ2-1; D not certain. V lost 3 bases and J lost 0, with 15 bases in between. Germline V lookup: CDR1 SGHNT, CDR2 YENEEA. The CDR3 covers 17 residues.

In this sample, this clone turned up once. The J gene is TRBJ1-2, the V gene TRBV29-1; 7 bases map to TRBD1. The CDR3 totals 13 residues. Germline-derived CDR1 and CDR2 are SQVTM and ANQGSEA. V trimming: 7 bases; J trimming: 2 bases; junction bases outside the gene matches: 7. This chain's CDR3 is CSAKLDRNYGYTF. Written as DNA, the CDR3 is TGCAGCGCTAAACTGGACAGGAACTATGGCTACACCTTC.